The 17 T cell receptor beta chains listed next were all sequenced from one sample in a study of T cells expressing NK-cell markers. TCRdb reworked the 5' RACE reads into one entry per CDR3 protein, no DNA. Its clone listing holds about 260,000 distinct CDR3 sequences. The sample comprised blood T cells: a sorted CD56 or NKG2C T cell subset, CD4+ or CD8+ T cells, or bulk PBMC T cells (not recorded which). Source of these receptors: a man aged 18 to 35 in good health.

The chain is built from TRBV7-2 and TRBJ2-3; TCRdb indicates TRBD1, and absent DNA this call remains unverified. The CDR3 has 14 residues. From germline, CDR1 is SGHTA and CDR2 FQGNSA. CDR3 sequence reads: CASIPRTGPDTQYF.

The chain recombines TRBV7-8 with TRBJ2-1; TCRdb returns TRBD2, unconfirmable since there is no DNA. Germline V gene sequence: CDR1 SGHVS, CDR2 FQNEAQ. This CDR3 has 16 amino acids. The CDR3 here is CASTPGRAGVYNEQFF.

The genes are TRBV20-1 and TRBJ2-3; TCRdb designates TRBD1, a call that cannot be tested without DNA. Per the germline V gene, CDR1 is DFQATT and CDR2 is SNEGSKA (reference sequence). This CDR3 is built from 14 residues. The CDR3 sequence: CSAGRTGETDTQYF.

The chain recombines TRBV7-2 with TRBJ2-2. Looked up from germline, CDR1 is SGHTA and CDR2 is FQGNSA. This CDR3 has 13 residues. CDR3 amino acids: CASSFLSFGELFF.

The rearrangement links TRBV5-1 to TRBJ1-2; the D call of TRBD1 rests on TCRdb alone, since no DNA is present to check it. The CDR3 spans 14 residues. CDR1 is SGHRS, CDR2 YFSETQ, per germline. Here the CDR3 reads CASSRDGWDYGYTF.

This chain joins TRBV18 and TRBJ1-1; TCRdb's D call, TRBD1, is unchecked because there is no DNA. Germline-derived CDR1 and CDR2 are KGHSH and LQKENI. This CDR3 spans 15 amino acids. This CDR3 is CASSFRDRVITEAFF.

The chain couples TRBV24-1 to TRBJ2-1; there is no DNA to check the TCRdb D call of TRBD1. CDR3 length: 16 residues. Looked up from germline, CDR1 is KGHDR and CDR2 is SFDVKD. CDR3 sequence reads: CATSDNGGTDYNEQFF.

This rearrangement joins TRBV4-2 to TRBJ1-5; without DNA, the TCRdb call of TRBD1 cannot be checked. The CDR3 is made up of 16 amino acids. The germline V gene has CDR1 LGHNA and CDR2 YNFKEQ. CDR3 sequence reads: CASSQDRAGSNQPQHF.

The chain recombines TRBV6-1 with TRBJ1-5; with no DNA, the TCRdb D assignment of TRBD1 cannot be verified. This CDR3 contains 19 residues. Germline values: CDR1 MNHNS, CDR2 SASEGT. CDR3 loop: CASSSLQGRTRRSNQPQHF.

The chain carries TRBV7-2 and TRBJ2-1; the D gene TCRdb calls, TRBD1, cannot be checked with no DNA. The CDR3 has 13 amino acids. Germline CDR1 is SGHTA and CDR2 is FQGNSA. CDR3 in amino acids: CASSPGTRNEQFF. Full variable domain (rest looked up from reference TRBV7-2 and TRBJ2-1): GAGVSQSPSNKVTEKGKDVELRCDPISGHTALYWYRQSLGQGLEFLIYFQGNSAPDKSGLPSDRFSAERTGGSVSTLTIQRTQQEDSAVYLCASSPGTRNEQFFGPGTRLTVL.

The chain joins TRBV12-3 or TRBV12-4 to TRBJ2-1; TCRdb names TRBD2, which stays unverified in the absence of DNA. This CDR3 has 16 amino acids. The CDR3 here is CASSLARTGIYNEQFF.

J is TRBJ2-3 and V is TRBV5-1; TCRdb's D call, TRBD1, is unchecked because there is no DNA. The germline V gene encodes CDR1 SGHRS and CDR2 YFSETQ. This CDR3 is built from 18 residues. CDR3 protein: CASSDSVGLAVSTDTQYF.

The chain joins TRBV6-1 to TRBJ2-3; TCRdb names TRBD2, which stays unverified in the absence of DNA. The CDR3 sequence is 15 residues long. Per the germline V gene, CDR1 is MNHNS and CDR2 is SASEGT. CDR3 amino acids: CASSERERETDTQYF.

This sequence joins TRBV18 and TRBJ2-5; TCRdb's D call of TRBD1 is untestable without DNA. From germline, CDR1 is KGHSH and CDR2 LQKENI. This CDR3 region has 15 residues. CDR3: CASSPIGGGEETQYF.

This chain uses TRBV6-2 or TRBV6-3 with TRBJ2-7. Germline V gives CDR1 MNHEY, CDR2 SVGEGT. This CDR3 is 11 amino acids long. The CDR3 here is CASRGRDEQYF.

The chain links TRBV18 to TRBJ1-1. In germline, CDR1 is KGHSH, CDR2 LQKENI. This CDR3 has 16 residues. The CDR3 region is CASSPPSAGLNTEAFF.

The chain recombines TRBV28 with TRBJ2-7; TCRdb names TRBD2, which stays unverified in the absence of DNA. CDR1 and CDR2 (germline): MDHEN, SYDVKM. This CDR3 spans 12 amino acids. CDR3 amino acids: CASLGTSYEQYF. Complete variable domain (other parts from reference TRBV28 and TRBJ2-7): DVKVTQSSRYLVKRTGEKVFLECVQDMDHENMFWYRQDPGLGLRLIYFSYDVKMKEKGDIPEGYSVSREKKERFSLILESASTNQTSMYLCASLGTSYEQYFGPGTRLTVT.